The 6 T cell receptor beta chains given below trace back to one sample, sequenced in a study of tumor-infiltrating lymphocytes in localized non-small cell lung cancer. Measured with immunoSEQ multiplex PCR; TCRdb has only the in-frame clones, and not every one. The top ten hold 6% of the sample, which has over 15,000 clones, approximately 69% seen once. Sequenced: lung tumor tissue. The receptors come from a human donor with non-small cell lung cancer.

The CDR3 coding sequence is TGTGCCAGCAGCGCGGGGAGGCCCATCGGGGGGCAAGAGACCCAGTACTTC. The encoded protein is CASSAGRPIGGQETQYF. The chain is built from TRBV11-3 and TRBJ2-5; 7 bases align to TRBD2. After removal of 5 bases from V and 2 bases from J, the junction contained 14 bases not matched to a gene. Looked up from germline, CDR1 is SGHNT and CDR2 is YENEEA. The CDR3 contains 17 residues.

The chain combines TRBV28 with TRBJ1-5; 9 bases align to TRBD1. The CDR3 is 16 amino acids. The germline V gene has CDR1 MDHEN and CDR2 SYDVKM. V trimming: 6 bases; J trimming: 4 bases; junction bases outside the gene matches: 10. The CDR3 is CASRDRGQGSNQPQHF. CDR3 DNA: TGTGCCAGCAGGGATAGGGGACAGGGTAGTAATCAGCCCCAGCATTTT.

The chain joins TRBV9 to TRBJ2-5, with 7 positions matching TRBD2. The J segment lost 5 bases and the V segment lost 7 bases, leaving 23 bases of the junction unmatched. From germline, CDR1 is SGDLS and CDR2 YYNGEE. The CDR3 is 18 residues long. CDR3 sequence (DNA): TGTGCCAGCGGGATGAAACCGGGCTCGCGGGAGTCTGGGGAGACCCAGTACTTC. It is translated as CASGMKPGSRESGETQYF.

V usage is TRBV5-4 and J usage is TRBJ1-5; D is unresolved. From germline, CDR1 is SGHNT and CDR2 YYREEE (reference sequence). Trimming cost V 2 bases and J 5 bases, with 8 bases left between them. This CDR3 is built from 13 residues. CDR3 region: CASSLGRDQPQHF. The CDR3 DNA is TGTGCCAGCAGCTTAGGACGGGATCAGCCCCAGCATTTT. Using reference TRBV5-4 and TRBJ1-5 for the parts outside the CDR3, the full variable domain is ETGVTQSPTHLIKTRGQQVTLRCSSQSGHNTVSWYQQALGQGPQFIFQYYREEENGRGNFPPRFSGLQFPNYSSELNVNALELDDSALYLCASSLGRDQPQHFGDGTRLSIL.

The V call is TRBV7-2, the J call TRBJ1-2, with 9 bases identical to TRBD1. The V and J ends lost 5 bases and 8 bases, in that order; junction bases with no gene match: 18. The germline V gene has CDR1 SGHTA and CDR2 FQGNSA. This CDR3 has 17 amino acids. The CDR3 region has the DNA TGTGCCAGCAGCGCCCGCCCGGACAGGGGTTACCTTCGGGGCTACACCTTC. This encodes CASSARPDRGYLRGYTF.

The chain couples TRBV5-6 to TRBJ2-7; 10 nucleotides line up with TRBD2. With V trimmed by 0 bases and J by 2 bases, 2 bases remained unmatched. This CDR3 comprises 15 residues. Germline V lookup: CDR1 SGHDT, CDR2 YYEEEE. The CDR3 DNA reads TGTGCCAGCAGCTTGGTACTAGCGGGACCCTACGAGCAGTACTTC. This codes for CASSLVLAGPYEQYF.